These 27 T cell receptor beta chains share one sample of origin, sequenced in a study of T-cell memory formation after mild COVID-19. TCRdb independently ran MiXCR on the 5' RACE reads; one entry per CDR3 protein. Here the sample spans under 50,000 distinct CDR3 sequences, 27% being singletons. Input material: PBMCs or a T cell subset sorted from them (not recorded which). These receptor sequences come from a man aged 18 to 30 who had mild COVID-19 (a few samples of this study predate the infection). Cell type and time point are not known.

This clonotype was recorded at least ten times. The J gene is TRBJ2-5, the V gene TRBV4-2; D not certain. The germline V gene encodes CDR1 LGHNA and CDR2 YNFKEQ. The CDR3 length is 12 residues. V dropped 3 bases and J dropped 5 bases, with 7 bases sitting between them. CDR3 DNA: TGTGCCAGCAGCCACCCGCGCGAGACCCAGTACTTC. It is translated as CASSHPRETQYF.

This clonotype was detected only a few times. The V and J genes are TRBV5-1 and TRBJ2-1, with D unresolved. V was clipped by 0 bases and J by 9 bases, with 7 bases between them. Germline lookup yields CDR1 SGHRS and CDR2 YFSETQ. CDR3 length equals 12 residues. Here the CDR3 reads CASSLAPGEQFF. In DNA, the CDR3 is TGCGCCAGCAGCTTGGCCCCGGGTGAGCAGTTCTTC.

The chain is built from TRBV5-8 and TRBJ2-7; D may be TRBD2 (7 bases). V was clipped by 2 bases and J by 0 bases, with 9 bases between them. Germline V CDR1 and CDR2: SGHTS, YDEGEE. The CDR3 loop spans 14 amino acids. CDR3 in amino acids: CASSFRGGSYEQYF. The CDR3 DNA sequence: TGTGCCAGCAGCTTTAGGGGGGGCTCCTACGAGCAGTACTTC.

V gene TRBV27 combines with J gene TRBJ1-2, with D perhaps matching TRBD1 (5 bases). Trimming left V 5 bases short and J 8 bases short, with 18 bases between. Germline V gene sequence: CDR1 MNHEY, CDR2 SMNVEV (reference sequence). The CDR3 loop spans 14 amino acids. DNA for the CDR3: TGTGCCAGCAGTCCCCGCCCTGGACCAGGGGGCTACACCTTC. Translating it yields CASSPRPGPGGYTF.

The chain joins TRBV29-1 to TRBJ2-5; D is unresolved. Germline V gene sequence: CDR1 SQVTM, CDR2 ANQGSEA. V lost 4 bases, J lost 2 bases, and 8 bases lay in between. The CDR3 sequence is 12 residues long. The CDR3 coding sequence is TGCAGCGTTGGGGCACCACAAGAGACCCAGTACTTC. Protein: CSVGAPQETQYF.

This clonotype has a handful of counts. The gene calls are TRBV4-1 and TRBJ2-7, with TRBD2 identical over 9 bases. The ends lost 3 bases at V and 0 bases at J; junction bases unmatched: 9. The CDR3 is 17 amino acids. CDR1 MGHRA and CDR2 YSYEKL come from the germline V gene. The CDR3 nucleotides are TGCGCCAGCAGCCAGGGGGCGGGGGGGTTAAGCTCCTACGAGCAGTACTTC. Its protein is CASSQGAGGLSSYEQYF.

Here the CDR3 DNA reads TGTGCCAGCAGCCAGGGACTCCAGAGAGGCGGGGAGCTGTTTTTT. This gives the protein CASSQGLQRGGELFF. This chain uses TRBV3-1 with TRBJ2-2; perhaps TRBD2 as D (6 bases). The V gene's germline CDR1 is LGHDT and CDR2 YNNKEL (reference sequence). This CDR3 is 15 amino acids long. V dropped 3 bases and J dropped 7 bases, with 15 bases sitting between them.

The chain employs TRBV29-1 and TRBJ2-3; the D is unclear. The CDR3 loop spans 12 amino acids. CDR1 and CDR2 (germline): SQVTM, ANQGSEA. The V and J ends lost 6 bases and 6 bases respectively, with 13 bases between them. DNA for the CDR3: TGCAGCGTATGGAGACCGCCGGATACGCAGTATTTT. It specifies CSVWRPPDTQYF.

There are a few counts of this clonotype. CDR3 protein: CASSQPSYNEQFF. The CDR3 DNA sequence: TGTGCCAGCAGCCAACCCAGCTACAATGAGCAGTTCTTC. This chain joins TRBV3-1 and TRBJ2-1; D is undetermined. Germline CDR1 reads LGHDT; CDR2 reads YNNKEL (reference sequence). This CDR3 has 13 residues. V was pared by 2 bases and J by 3 bases, with 5 bases between.

To note about this clonotype: The junction departs from the called germline gene at one end, perhaps through a read error. The V gene is TRBV6-2 or TRBV6-3, the J gene TRBJ1-6; D gene unclear. Germline CDR1 reads MNHEY; CDR2 reads SVGEGT. The CDR3 runs to 15 residues. The CDR3 coding sequence is TGTGCCAGCAGTTCTAGGGATTCCTATACTTCACCCCTCCACTTT. This encodes CASSSRDSYTSPLHF.

The chain employs TRBV13 and TRBJ2-7, with D possibly TRBD2 on 5 matching bases. The CDR3 totals 13 residues. V was cut by 3 bases and J by 0 bases, with 6 bases left in between. Germline CDR1 and CDR2: PRHDT and FYEKMQ (reference sequence). This CDR3 is CASSFRGSYEQYF. CDR3 nucleotides: TGTGCCAGCAGCTTTCGGGGCTCCTACGAGCAGTACTTC.

This clonotype has a count of ten or more. The chain has TRBV6-2 or TRBV6-3 and TRBJ2-1, with TRBD1 matching over 9 bases. The CDR3 runs 14 residues. Germline trimming cut 4 bases from V and 6 bases from J; bases unmatched to any gene: 4. Germline values: CDR1 MNHEY, CDR2 SVGEGT. This CDR3 is CASSSGTGINEQFF. CDR3 nucleotides: TGTGCCAGCAGTTCCGGGACAGGGATCAATGAGCAGTTCTTC.

Written as DNA, the CDR3 is TGTGCCAGCAGCCAAGATGTCCGGGGGGATAATTCACCCCTCCACTTT. Translation gives CASSQDVRGDNSPLHF. The chain combines TRBV4-2 with TRBJ1-6; D is possibly TRBD1 (5 bases). Trimming removed 0 bases at V and 5 bases at J, with 11 bases between. Per the germline V gene, CDR1 is LGHNA and CDR2 is YNFKEQ. The CDR3 is 16 residues long.

This clonotype was seen a handful of times. The chain carries TRBV9 and TRBJ2-3; weak D call: TRBD1 (6 bases). This CDR3 is built from 15 residues. Per germline, CDR1 SGDLS and CDR2 YYNGEE. V was trimmed by 0 bases and J by 8 bases, leaving 16 bases between them. This chain's CDR3 is CASSVVAGDGGTQYF. DNA of the CDR3: TGTGCCAGCAGCGTAGTTGCAGGGGATGGGGGTACGCAGTATTTT.

V gene TRBV10-3 combines with J gene TRBJ2-7; TRBD1 might be the D (8 bases). V was shortened by 3 bases and J by 6 bases, with 18 bases between the two germline ends. From germline, CDR1 is ENHRY and CDR2 SYGVKD. The CDR3 has 15 amino acids. In DNA form, the CDR3 reads TGTGCCATCAGTGATACGGACAGGGAGGGCATCGAGCAGTACTTC. Translation gives CAISDTDREGIEQYF.

This rearrangement joins TRBV2 to TRBJ2-1; 12 bases are a match to TRBD2. The CDR3 spans 15 residues. The germline gives CDR1 SNHLY, CDR2 FYNNEI. J lost 2 bases, V lost 6 bases, and 2 bases had no gene match. CDR3 residues: CASSPSGGAYNEQFF. The CDR3 coding sequence is TGTGCCAGCAGCCCTAGCGGGGGGGCCTACAATGAGCAGTTCTTC.

The chain joins TRBV12-3 or TRBV12-4 to TRBJ2-5, with a weak D call TRBD2 (7 bases). V shed 2 bases and J shed 5 bases, with 12 bases lying between them. The length of the CDR3 is 14 residues. CDR3 protein: CASSLRGAEETQYF. The CDR3 region has the DNA TGTGCCAGCAGTTTACGGGGGGCCGAGGAGACCCAGTACTTC.

This clonotype came up a few times. The chain recombines TRBV6-5 with TRBJ1-2; D is unclear. This CDR3 region has 15 residues. The V gene lost 4 bases and the J gene lost 4 bases, with 16 bases spanning the gap. Germline V CDR1 and CDR2: MNHEY, SVGAGI. The CDR3 nucleotides are TGTGCCAGCAGTTTTCGAAAGACATCACCCTATGGCTACACCTTC. It specifies CASSFRKTSPYGYTF.

The rearrangement joins TRBV4-1 to TRBJ2-7; TRBD1 agrees at 9 bases. This CDR3 contains 14 residues. V lost 5 bases and J lost 3; bases outside the gene matches: 5. Germline CDR1 reads MGHRA; CDR2 reads YSYEKL. The CDR3 reads CASSTKTGGYEQYF. The CDR3 DNA reads as TGCGCCAGCAGCACCAAGACAGGGGGCTACGAGCAGTACTTC.

The gene calls are TRBV29-1 and TRBJ2-1, with a possible D match to TRBD2 (7 bases). The V and J ends lost 7 bases and 6 bases respectively, with 22 bases between them. CDR1 and CDR2 from the germline V gene are SQVTM and ANQGSEA. This CDR3 comprises 15 residues. CDR3 loop: CSAQGRGGVLNEQFF. The CDR3, as DNA: TGCAGCGCCCAAGGTAGAGGGGGGGTCCTCAATGAGCAGTTCTTC.

The genes are TRBV5-4 and TRBJ2-2; 10 bases fit TRBD2. This CDR3 has 15 residues. Germline V gene data show CDR1 as SGHNT and CDR2 as YYREEE (reference sequence). Unmatched junction bases numbered 3, after V lost 3 bases and J lost 4 bases. The CDR3 DNA reads as TGTGCCAGCAGCTCGAGCGGGGGGGCCACCGGGGAGCTGTTTTTT. Its protein product is CASSSSGGATGELFF. The entire variable domain, with the rest obtained from reference TRBV5-4 and TRBJ2-2, is as follows: ETGVTQSPTHLIKTRGQQVTLRCSSQSGHNTVSWYQQALGQGPQFIFQYYREEENGRGNFPPRFSGLQFPNYSSELNVNALELDDSALYLCASSSSGGATGELFFGEGSRLTVL.

Only one count was recorded for this clonotype. The chain uses TRBV12-5 and TRBJ2-7, with 9 bases aligning to TRBD1. The germline gives CDR1 LGHNT, CDR2 FRNRAP. The CDR3 runs to 15 residues. Trimming removed 5 bases from V and 0 bases from J; junction bases left unmatched: 5. CDR3 in DNA: TGTGCTAGTGGTCTAGGGACAGGGAGCTCCTACGAGCAGTACTTC. As protein: CASGLGTGSSYEQYF. Filled out from reference TRBV12-5 and TRBJ2-7, the complete variable domain reads DARVTQTPRHKVTEMGQEVTMRCQPILGHNTVFWYRQTMMQGLELLAYFRNRAPLDDSGMPKDRFSAEMPDATLATLKIQPSEPRDSAVYFCASGLGTGSSYEQYFGPGTRLTVT.

There are a few counts of this clonotype. In nucleotides, the CDR3 is TGTGCCATCAGGGAGGGACAGGGGGCAACTGAAGCTTTCTTT. Encoded protein: CAIREGQGATEAFF. V and J are TRBV10-3 and TRBJ1-1, with 12 positions matching TRBD1. The CDR3 has 14 amino acids. Germline V gene lookup returns CDR1 ENHRY and CDR2 SYGVKD. V was clipped by 6 bases and J by 5 bases; unmatched bases: 4.

The chain carries TRBV9 and TRBJ1-2, with unresolved D. This CDR3 is built from 14 residues. Per germline, CDR1 SGDLS and CDR2 YYNGEE. V lost 4 bases to trimming and J lost 3 bases, with 13 bases between them. The CDR3 protein is CASSPSGQHYGYTF. As DNA, the CDR3 is TGTGCCAGCAGCCCTTCGGGCCAGCACTATGGCTACACCTTC.

This clonotype was recorded at least ten times. V usage is TRBV20-1 and J usage is TRBJ2-3, with D possibly TRBD1 on 5 matching bases. This CDR3 region has 16 residues. The V end was cut by 0 bases, the J end by 6 bases, with 19 bases between. Germline V CDR1 and CDR2: DFQATT, SNEGSKA (reference sequence). Here the CDR3 reads CSARDQAGLEVDTQYF. Written as DNA, the CDR3 is TGCAGTGCTAGAGATCAGGCAGGGTTGGAAGTGGATACGCAGTATTTT.

The chain has TRBV5-1 and TRBJ2-7; TRBD1 matches at 7 bases. CDR3 size: 15 residues. The V gene's germline CDR1 is SGHRS and CDR2 YFSETQ. Trimming at V came to 1 base and at J to 0 bases, leaving 4 bases not matched to a gene. DNA of the CDR3: TGCGCCAGCAGCTTGAGGACAGGTCCCTCCTACGAGCAGTACTTC. It is translated as CASSLRTGPSYEQYF.

The rearrangement uses TRBV20-1 and TRBJ2-3; D may be TRBD1 (5 bases). Trimming pared 3 bases from V and 5 bases from J, leaving 6 bases between. This CDR3 contains 11 residues. CDR1 is DFQATT, CDR2 SNEGSKA, per germline (reference sequence). Here the CDR3 DNA reads TGCAGTGCTAGTACAGGAGATACGCAGTATTTT. Its translation: CSASTGDTQYF.